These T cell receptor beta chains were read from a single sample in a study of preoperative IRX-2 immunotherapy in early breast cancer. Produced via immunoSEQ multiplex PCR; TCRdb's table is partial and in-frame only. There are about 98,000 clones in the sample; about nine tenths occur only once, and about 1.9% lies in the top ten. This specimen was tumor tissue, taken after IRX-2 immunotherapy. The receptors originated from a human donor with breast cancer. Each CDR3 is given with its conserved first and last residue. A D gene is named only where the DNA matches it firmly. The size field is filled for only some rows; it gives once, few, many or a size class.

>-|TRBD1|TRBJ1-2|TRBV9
CASSVGTESYGYTF
TGTGCCAGCAGCGTTGGGACAGAGAGCTATGGCTACACCTTC
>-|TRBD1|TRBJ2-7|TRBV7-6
CASSLPGQQTYEQYF
TGTGCCAGCAGCCTCCCGGGACAGCAGACCTACGAGCAGTACTTC
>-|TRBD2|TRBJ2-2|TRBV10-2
CASSGGLAVNTGELFF
TGCGCCAGCAGTGGGGGACTAGCAGTGAACACCGGGGAGCTGTTTTTT
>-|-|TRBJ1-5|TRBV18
CASSPSGTNQPQHF
TGTGCCAGCTCACCATCCGGGACTAATCAGCCCCAGCATTTT
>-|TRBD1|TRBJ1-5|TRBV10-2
CATQTGGDNQPQHF
TGCGCCACCCAGACAGGGGGCGATAATCAGCCCCAGCATTTT
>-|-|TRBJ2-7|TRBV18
CASSIREEGFEQYF
TGTGCCAGCTCAATTAGGGAAGAGGGTTTCGAGCAGTACTTC
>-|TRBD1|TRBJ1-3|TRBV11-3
CASSQPGGSGNTIYF
TGTGCCAGCAGCCAACCAGGGGGCTCTGGAAACACCATATATTTT
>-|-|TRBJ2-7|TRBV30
CAWRQPGLSYEQYF
TGTGCCTGGAGGCAGCCTGGACTCTCCTACGAGCAGTACTTC
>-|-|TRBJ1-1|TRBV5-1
CASSPTIRDNTEAFF
TGCGCCAGCAGTCCCACTATCAGGGATAACACTGAAGCTTTCTTT
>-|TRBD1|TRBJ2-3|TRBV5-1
CASSLERGQGDTQYF
TGCGCCAGCAGCTTGGAGAGGGGGCAAGGAGATACGCAGTATTTT
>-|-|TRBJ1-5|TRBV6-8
CASSDAAYSNQPQHF
TGTGCCAGCAGTGATGCCGCGTATAGCAATCAGCCCCAGCATTTT
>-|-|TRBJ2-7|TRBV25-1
CASSESGSRSYEQYF
TGTGCCAGCAGTGAAAGCGGATCTAGGAGCTACGAGCAGTACTTC
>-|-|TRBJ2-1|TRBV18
CASSPNPSYNEQFF
TGTGCCAGCTCACCTAACCCCTCCTACAATGAGCAGTTCTTC
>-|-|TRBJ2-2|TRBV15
CATSRGPRAGGELFF
TGTGCCACCAGCAGAGGACCCAGGGCCGGCGGGGAGCTGTTTTTT
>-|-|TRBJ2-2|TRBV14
CASSQILVANTGELFF
TGTGCCAGCAGCCAAATACTAGTCGCGAACACCGGGGAGCTGTTTTTT
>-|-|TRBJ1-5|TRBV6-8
CASSRDRGGSNQPQHF
TGTGCCAGCAGCCGGGACCGAGGAGGTAGCAATCAGCCCCAGCATTTT
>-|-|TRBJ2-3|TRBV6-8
CASSYERGGTDTQYF
TGTGCCAGCAGTTATGAGAGGGGAGGCACAGATACGCAGTATTTT
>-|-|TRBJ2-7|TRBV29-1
CSVGGKGYEQYF
TGCAGCGTAGGGGGGAAGGGCTACGAGCAGTACTTC
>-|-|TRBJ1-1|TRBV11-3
CASSPFSLGNTEAFF
TGTGCCAGCAGCCCCTTTTCTTTGGGAAACACTGAAGCTTTCTTT
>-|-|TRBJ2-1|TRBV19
CASSPLGSEIDEQFF
TGTGCCAGTAGCCCGCTGGGTAGCGAAATCGATGAGCAGTTCTTC
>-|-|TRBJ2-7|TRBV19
CASSIEAPYEQYF
TGTGCCAGTAGTATAGAAGCCCCCTACGAGCAGTACTTC
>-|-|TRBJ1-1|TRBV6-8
CASSVRGSTEAFF
TGTGCCAGCAGCGTGAGGGGATCCACTGAAGCTTTCTTT
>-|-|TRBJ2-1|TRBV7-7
CASSLSPGRDFYNEQFF
TGTGCCAGCAGCTTATCGCCCGGGCGAGACTTCTACAATGAGCAGTTCTTC
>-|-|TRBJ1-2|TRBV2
CASKGVRMGYTF
TGTGCCAGCAAAGGGGTTCGTATGGGCTACACCTTC
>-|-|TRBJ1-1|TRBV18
CASSPGPVDTEAFF
TGTGCCAGCTCACCAGGGCCGGTAGACACTGAAGCTTTCTTT
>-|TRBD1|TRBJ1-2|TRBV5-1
CASSLVGTGPGYTF
TGCGCCAGCAGCTTGGTCGGGACAGGACCCGGCTACACCTTC
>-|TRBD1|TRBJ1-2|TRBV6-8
CASSSGTGGWNGYTF
TGTGCCAGCAGTTCTGGGACAGGAGGATGGAATGGCTACACCTTC
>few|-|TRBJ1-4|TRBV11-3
CASSSPDGLNEKLFF
TGTGCCAGCAGCTCCCCAGACGGGCTTAATGAAAAACTGTTTTTT
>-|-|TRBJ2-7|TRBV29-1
CSVAEASYEQYF
TGCAGCGTTGCTGAAGCCAGCTACGAGCAGTACTTC
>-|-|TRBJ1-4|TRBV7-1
CASSLVQGREKLFF
TGTGCCAGCAGCTTAGTTCAGGGGAGGGAAAAACTGTTTTTT
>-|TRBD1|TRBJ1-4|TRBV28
CASSSQGADEKLFF
TGTGCCAGCAGTTCCCAGGGGGCGGACGAAAAACTGTTTTTT